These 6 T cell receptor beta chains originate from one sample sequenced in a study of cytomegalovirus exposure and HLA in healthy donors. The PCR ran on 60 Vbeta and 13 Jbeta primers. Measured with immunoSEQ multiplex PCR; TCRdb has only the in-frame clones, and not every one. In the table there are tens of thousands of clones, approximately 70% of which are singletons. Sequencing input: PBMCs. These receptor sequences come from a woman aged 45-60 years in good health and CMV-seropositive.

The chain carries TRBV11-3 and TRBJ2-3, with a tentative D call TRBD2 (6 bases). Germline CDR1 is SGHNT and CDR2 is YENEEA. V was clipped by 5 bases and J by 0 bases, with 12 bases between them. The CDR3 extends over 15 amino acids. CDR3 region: CASSIQGTSTDTQYF. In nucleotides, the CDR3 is TGTGCCAGCAGCATACAAGGGACTAGCACAGATACGCAGTATTTT.

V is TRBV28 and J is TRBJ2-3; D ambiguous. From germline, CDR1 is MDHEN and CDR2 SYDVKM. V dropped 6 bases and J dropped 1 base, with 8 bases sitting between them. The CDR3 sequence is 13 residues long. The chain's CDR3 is CASRLTGTDTQYF. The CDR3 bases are TGTGCCAGCAGACTAACGGGCACAGATACGCAGTATTTT.

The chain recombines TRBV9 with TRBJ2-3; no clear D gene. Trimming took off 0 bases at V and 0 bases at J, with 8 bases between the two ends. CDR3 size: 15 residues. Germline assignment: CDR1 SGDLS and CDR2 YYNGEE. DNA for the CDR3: TGTGCCAGCAGCGTAGCGGCTAGGAGCACAGATACGCAGTATTTT. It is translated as CASSVAARSTDTQYF.

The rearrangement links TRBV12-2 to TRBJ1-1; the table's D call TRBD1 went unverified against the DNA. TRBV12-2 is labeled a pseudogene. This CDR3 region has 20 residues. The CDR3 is CASRLEQGMGRLDKWTEAFF. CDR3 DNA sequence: TGTGCAAGTCGCTTAGAACAGGGGATGGGGCGGCTCGATAAGTGGACTGAAGCTTTCTTT.

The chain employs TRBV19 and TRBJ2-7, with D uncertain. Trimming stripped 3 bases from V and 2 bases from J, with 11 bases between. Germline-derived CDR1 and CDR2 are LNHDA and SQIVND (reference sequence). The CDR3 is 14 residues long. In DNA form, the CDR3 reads TGTGCCAGTAGTATCATCTACGGTCCCTACGAGCAGTACTTC. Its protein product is CASSIIYGPYEQYF.

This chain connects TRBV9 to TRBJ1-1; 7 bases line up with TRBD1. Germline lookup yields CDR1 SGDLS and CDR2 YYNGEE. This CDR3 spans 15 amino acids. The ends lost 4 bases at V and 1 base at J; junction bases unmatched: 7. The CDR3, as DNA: TGTGCCAGCAGCTCCCGGACAGGTACGAACACTGAAGCTTTCTTT. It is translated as CASSSRTGTNTEAFF.